Many counts were recorded for the clone carrying this T cell receptor beta chain. The source of the sample is a study of T cells of healthy individuals. The CDR3 sequence is 14 residues long. From germline, CDR1 is SGDLS and CDR2 YYNGEE. Trimming removed 2 bases from V and 0 bases from J, with 8 bases in between. TCRdb independently ran MiXCR on the 5' RACE reads; one entry per CDR3 protein. The sample lists just over 40,000 distinct CDR3 sequences; 4% to 5% were seen once. This clonotype was obtained from a human donor in good health. The V and J genes are TRBV9 and TRBJ1-1; TRBD1 might be the D (5 bases). This CDR3 is CASSVGALNTEAFF. DNA for the CDR3: TGTGCCAGCAGCGTCGGGGCCTTGAACACTGAAGCTTTCTTT.